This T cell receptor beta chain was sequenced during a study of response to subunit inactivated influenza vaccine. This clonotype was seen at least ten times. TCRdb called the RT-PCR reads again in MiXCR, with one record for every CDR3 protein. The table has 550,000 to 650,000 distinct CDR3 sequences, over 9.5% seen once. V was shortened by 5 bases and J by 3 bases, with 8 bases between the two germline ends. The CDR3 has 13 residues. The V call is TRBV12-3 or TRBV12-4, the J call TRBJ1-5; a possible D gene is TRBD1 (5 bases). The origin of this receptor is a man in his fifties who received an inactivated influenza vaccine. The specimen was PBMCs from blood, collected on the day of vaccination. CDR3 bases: TGTGCCAGCAGTCCGGACACCAATCAGCCCCAGCATTTT. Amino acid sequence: CASSPDTNQPQHF.